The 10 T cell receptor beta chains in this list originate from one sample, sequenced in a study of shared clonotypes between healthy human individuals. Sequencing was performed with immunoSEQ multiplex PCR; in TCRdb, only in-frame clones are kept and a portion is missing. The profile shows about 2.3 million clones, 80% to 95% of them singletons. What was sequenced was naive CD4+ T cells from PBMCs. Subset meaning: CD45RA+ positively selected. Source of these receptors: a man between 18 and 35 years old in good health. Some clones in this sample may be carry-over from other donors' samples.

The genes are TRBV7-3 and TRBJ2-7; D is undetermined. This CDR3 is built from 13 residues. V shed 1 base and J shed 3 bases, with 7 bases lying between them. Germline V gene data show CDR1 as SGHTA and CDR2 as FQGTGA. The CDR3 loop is CASSLRSGYEQYF. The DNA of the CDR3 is TGTGCCAGCAGCTTAAGATCCGGCTACGAGCAGTACTTC.

The CDR3 sequence: CASSLILRDQETQYF. CDR3 bases: TGTGCCAGCAGCTTGATTTTGAGGGACCAAGAGACCCAGTACTTC. V gene TRBV5-4 combines with J gene TRBJ2-5; D perhaps matches TRBD2 (5 bases). V gave up 1 base and J gave up 0 bases, with 10 bases separating them. Germline-derived CDR1 and CDR2 are SGHNT and YYREEE (reference sequence). The CDR3 is 15 residues long.

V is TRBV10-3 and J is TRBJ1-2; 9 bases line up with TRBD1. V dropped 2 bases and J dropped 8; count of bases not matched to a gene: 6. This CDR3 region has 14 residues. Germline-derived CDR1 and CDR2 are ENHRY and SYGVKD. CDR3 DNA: TGTGCCATCAGTGAGATGGGACAGGGAGGCGGCTACACCTTC. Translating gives CAISEMGQGGGYTF.

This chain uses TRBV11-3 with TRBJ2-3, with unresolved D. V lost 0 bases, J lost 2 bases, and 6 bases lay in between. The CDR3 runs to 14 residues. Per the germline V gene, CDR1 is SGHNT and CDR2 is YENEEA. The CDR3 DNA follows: TGTGCCAGCAGCTTAGAGGCCCACACAGATACGCAGTATTTT. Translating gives CASSLEAHTDTQYF.

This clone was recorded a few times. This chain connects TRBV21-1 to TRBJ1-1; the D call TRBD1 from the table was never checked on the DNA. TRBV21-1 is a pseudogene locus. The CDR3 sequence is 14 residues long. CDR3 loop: CASSNAGGVTEAFF. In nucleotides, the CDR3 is TGTGCCAGCAGTAACGCAGGGGGCGTCACTGAAGCTTTCTTT.

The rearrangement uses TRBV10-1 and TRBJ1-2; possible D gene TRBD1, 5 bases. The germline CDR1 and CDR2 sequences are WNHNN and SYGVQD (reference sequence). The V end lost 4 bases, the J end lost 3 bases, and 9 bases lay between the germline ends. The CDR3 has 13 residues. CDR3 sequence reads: CASSAGTDYGYTF. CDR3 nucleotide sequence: TGCGCCAGCAGTGCCGGGACGGACTATGGCTACACCTTC.

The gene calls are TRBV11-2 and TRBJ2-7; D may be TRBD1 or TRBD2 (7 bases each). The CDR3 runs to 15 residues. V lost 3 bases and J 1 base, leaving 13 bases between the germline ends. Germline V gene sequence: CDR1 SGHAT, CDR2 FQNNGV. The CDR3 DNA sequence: TGTGCCAGCAGCTTCCTCAGGGGGGGGTCCTACGAGCAGTACTTC. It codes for CASSFLRGGSYEQYF.

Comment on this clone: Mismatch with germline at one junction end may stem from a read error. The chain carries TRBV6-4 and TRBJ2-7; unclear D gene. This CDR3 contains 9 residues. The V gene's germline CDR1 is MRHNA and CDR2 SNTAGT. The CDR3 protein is CASSDPSSF. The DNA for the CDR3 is TGTGCCAGCAGTGATCCGTCAAGCTTC.

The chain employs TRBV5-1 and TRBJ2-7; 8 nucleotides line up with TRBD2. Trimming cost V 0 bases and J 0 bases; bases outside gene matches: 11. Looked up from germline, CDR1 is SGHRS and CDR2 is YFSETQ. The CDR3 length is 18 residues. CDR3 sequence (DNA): TGCGCCAGCAGCTTGGGGCATCTAGCGGGTGGAAGCTCCTACGAGCAGTACTTC. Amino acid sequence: CASSLGHLAGGSSYEQYF.

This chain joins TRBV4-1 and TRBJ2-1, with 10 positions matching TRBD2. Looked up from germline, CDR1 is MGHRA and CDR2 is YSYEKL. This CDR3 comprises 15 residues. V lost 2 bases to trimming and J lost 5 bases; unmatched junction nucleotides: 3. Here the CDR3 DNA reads TGCGCCAGCAGCCAATTCGGACTAGCGGACAATGAGCAGTTCTTC. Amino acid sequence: CASSQFGLADNEQFF.